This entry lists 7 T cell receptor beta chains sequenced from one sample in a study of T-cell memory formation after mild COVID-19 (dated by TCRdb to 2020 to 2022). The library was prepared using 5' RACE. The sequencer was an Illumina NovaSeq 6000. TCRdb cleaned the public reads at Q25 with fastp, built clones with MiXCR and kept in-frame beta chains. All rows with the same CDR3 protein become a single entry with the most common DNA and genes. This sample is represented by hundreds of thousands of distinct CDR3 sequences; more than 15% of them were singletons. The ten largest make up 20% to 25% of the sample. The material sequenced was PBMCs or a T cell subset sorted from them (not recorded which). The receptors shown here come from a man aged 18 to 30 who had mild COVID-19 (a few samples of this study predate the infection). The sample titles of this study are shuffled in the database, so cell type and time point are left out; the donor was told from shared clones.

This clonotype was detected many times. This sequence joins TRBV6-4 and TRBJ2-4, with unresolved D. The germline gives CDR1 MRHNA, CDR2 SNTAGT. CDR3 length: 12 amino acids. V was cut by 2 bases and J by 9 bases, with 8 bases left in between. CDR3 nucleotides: TGTGCCAGCAGTGACCGGTCCTCCATTCAGTACTTC. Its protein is CASSDRSSIQYF.

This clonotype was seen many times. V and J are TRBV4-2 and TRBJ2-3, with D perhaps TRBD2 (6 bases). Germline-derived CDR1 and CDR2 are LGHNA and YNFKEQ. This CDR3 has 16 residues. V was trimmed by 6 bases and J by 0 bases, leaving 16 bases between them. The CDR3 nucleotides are TGTGCCAGCAGTCAAAACGCCGGGAGTAGCACAGATACGCAGTATTTT. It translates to CASSQNAGSSTDTQYF.

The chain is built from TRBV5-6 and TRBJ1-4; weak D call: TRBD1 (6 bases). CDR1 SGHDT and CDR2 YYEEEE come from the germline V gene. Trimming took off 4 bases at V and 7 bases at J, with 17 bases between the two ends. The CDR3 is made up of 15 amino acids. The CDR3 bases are TGTGCCAGCAGCCTTAACAGGGTTCGGGGTGAAAAACTGTTTTTT. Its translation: CASSLNRVRGEKLFF.

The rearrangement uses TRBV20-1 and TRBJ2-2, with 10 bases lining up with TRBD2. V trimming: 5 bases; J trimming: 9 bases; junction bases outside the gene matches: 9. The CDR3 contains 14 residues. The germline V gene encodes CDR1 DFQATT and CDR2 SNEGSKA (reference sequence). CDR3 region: CSARGRTSGRELFF. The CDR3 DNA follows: TGCAGTGCTCGCGGGAGGACTAGCGGCCGGGAGCTGTTTTTT.

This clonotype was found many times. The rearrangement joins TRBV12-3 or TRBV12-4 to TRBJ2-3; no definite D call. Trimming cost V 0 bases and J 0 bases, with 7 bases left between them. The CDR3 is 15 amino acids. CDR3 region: CASSLAAGSTDTQYF. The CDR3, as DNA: TGTGCCAGCAGTTTAGCCGCCGGGAGCACAGATACGCAGTATTTT.

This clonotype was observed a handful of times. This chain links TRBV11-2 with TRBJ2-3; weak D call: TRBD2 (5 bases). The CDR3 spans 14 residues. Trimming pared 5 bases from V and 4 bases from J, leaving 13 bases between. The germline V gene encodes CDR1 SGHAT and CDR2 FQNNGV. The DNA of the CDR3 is TGTGCCAGCAGCCCTCCCCCCGGGGCAGATACGCAGTATTTT. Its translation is CASSPPPGADTQYF.

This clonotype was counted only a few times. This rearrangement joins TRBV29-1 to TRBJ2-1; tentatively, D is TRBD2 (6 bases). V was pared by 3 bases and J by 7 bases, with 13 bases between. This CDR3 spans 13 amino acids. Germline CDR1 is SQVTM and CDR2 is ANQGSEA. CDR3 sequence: CSVEGLRQNEQFF. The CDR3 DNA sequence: TGCAGCGTTGAGGGACTCCGTCAGAATGAGCAGTTCTTC.